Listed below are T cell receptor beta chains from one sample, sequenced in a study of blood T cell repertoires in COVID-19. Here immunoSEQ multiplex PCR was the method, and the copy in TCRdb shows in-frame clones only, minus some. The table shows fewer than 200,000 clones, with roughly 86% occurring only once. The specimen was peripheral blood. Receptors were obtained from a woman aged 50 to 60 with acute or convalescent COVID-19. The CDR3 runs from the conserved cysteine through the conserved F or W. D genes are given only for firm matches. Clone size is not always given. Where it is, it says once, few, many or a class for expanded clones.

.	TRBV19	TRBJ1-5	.	TGTGCCAGTTGCCCGGACAGTATGGGCAATCAGCCCCAGCATTTT	CASCPDSMGNQPQHF
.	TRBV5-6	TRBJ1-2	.	TGTGCCAGCAGCGCAGGGAACTATGGCTACACCTTC	CASSAGNYGYTF
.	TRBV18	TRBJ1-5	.	TGTGCCAGCTCACCCAGGGAGGTGGCGGGTCAGCCCCAGCATTTT	CASSPREVAGQPQHF
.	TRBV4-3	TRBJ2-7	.	TGCGCCAGCAGCCAAGATAATACAGGGTCACACGAGCAGTACTTC	CASSQDNTGSHEQYF
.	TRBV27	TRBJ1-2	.	TGTGCCAGCAGTTCCCCCGATCTTACCCGTGGCCTTTATGGCTACACCTTC	CASSSPDLTRGLYGYTF
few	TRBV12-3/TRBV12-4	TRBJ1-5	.	TGTGCCAGCAGTCCCGGGAATCAGCCCCAGCATTTT	CASSPGNQPQHF
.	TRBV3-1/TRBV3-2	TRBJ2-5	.	TGTGCCAGCAGCCAAGGGACAGAAGATCAAGAGACCCAGTACTTC	CASSQGTEDQETQYF
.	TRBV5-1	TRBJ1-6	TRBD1	TGCGCCAGCCAGACAGGGGGCGGATCACCCCTCCACTTT	CASQTGGGSPLHF
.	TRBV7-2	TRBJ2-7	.	TGTGCCAGCAGATTAAGGGACTCGTCCTACGAGCAGTACTTC	CASRLRDSSYEQYF
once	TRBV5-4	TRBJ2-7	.	TGTGCCAGCAGCGTCGCCCCGGGGTGGGAGGACCCCTACGAGCAGTACTTC	CASSVAPGWEDPYEQYF
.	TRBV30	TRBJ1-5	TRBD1	TGTGCTCGTACAGGGGGCGTTAGGCATTTT	CARTGGVRHF
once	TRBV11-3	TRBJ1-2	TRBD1	TGTGCCAGCAGCTTAGACGGACAGGGGCTCTATGGCTACACCTTC	CASSLDGQGLYGYTF
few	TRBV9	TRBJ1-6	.	TGTGCCAGCAGCGTAGATCAGGGATGGAATTCACCCCTCCACTTT	CASSVDQGWNSPLHF
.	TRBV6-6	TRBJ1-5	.	TGTGCCAGCACCCGTGGGGCAGGTCAGCCCCAGCATTTT	CASTRGAGQPQHF
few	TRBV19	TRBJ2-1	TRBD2	TGTGCCAGTAGCCCTCTGGCGGGAGTAAACAATGAGCAGTTCTTC	CASSPLAGVNNEQFF
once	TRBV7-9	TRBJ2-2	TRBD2	TGTGCCAGCAGCTTCGGGACTAGCGGGGGGACCGGGGAGCTGTTTTTT	CASSFGTSGGTGELFF
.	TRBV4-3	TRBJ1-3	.	TGCGCCAGCAGCCAAGTTCTCCGCGGCGGGAGCTCTGGAAACACCATATATTTT	CASSQVLRGGSSGNTIYF